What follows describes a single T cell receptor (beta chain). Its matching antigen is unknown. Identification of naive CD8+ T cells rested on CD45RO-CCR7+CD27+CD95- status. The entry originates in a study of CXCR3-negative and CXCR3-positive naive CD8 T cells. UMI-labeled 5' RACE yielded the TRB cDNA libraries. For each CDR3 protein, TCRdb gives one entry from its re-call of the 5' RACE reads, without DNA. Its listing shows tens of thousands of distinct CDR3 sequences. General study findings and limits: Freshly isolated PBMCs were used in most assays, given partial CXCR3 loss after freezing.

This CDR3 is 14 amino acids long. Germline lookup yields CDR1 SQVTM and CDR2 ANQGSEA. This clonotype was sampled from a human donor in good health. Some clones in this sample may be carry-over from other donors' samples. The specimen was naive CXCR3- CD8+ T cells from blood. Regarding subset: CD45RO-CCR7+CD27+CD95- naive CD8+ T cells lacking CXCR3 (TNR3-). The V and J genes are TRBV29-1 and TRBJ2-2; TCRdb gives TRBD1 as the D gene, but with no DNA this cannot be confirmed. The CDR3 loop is CSVALPPGVGELFF.